A selection of T cell receptor beta chains follows, all from one sample in a study of response to subunit inactivated influenza vaccine. A single record per CDR3 protein comes from TCRdb applying MiXCR to the RT-PCR reads. The repertoire includes 170,000 or so distinct CDR3 sequences, roughly a tenth of them detected once, and approximately 35% sits in the top ten. The sequenced sample was CD8+ T cells sorted from PBMCs, obtained roughly 24 months after vaccination. The source of these receptors is a man between 50 and 75 years old who received an inactivated influenza vaccine. Both conserved end residues are part of each CDR3. A D gene is named only where the DNA matches it firmly. Where a row states a size, it is once, few, many or the class of an expanded clone; other rows omit it.

d_call j_call clone_size v_call cdr3_aa cdr3_nt
- TRBJ2-2 - TRBV5-1 CASSWLAPTGELFF TGCGCCAGCAGCTGGCTAGCTCCCACCGGGGAGCTGTTTTTT
- TRBJ2-3 few TRBV11-2 CASTRAVGTDTQYF TGTGCCAGCACCCGGGCGGTAGGAACAGATACGCAGTATTTT
TRBD2 TRBJ2-1 - TRBV4-3 CASSLNRIAGGLDEQFF TGCGCCAGCAGCCTTAATCGGATAGCGGGAGGGCTCGATGAGCAGTTCTTC
TRBD2 TRBJ2-1 - TRBV6-5 CASTSGLNEQFF TGTGCCAGCACTAGCGGCCTTAATGAGCAGTTCTTC
- TRBJ1-2 few TRBV7-9 CASSSGRGIYGYTF TGTGCCAGCAGCTCGGGACGGGGGATTTATGGCTACACCTTC
TRBD1 TRBJ2-7 - TRBV9 CASSVAGSGQIYEQYF TGTGCCAGCAGCGTAGCGGGGTCGGGACAGATTTACGAGCAGTACTTC
- TRBJ1-1 few TRBV10-3 CAISETGMNTEAFF TGTGCCATCAGTGAGACAGGAATGAACACTGAAGCTTTCTTT
TRBD2 TRBJ2-7 - TRBV7-2 CASSLLAGGQYEQYF TGTGCCAGCAGCTTACTAGCGGGAGGGCAGTACGAGCAGTACTTC
- TRBJ2-1 - TRBV19 CASQRGNEQFF TGTGCCAGCCAAAGGGGTAATGAGCAGTTCTTC
TRBD1 TRBJ2-7 many TRBV29-1 CSVAGTGVEQYF TGCAGCGTTGCAGGGACAGGGGTGGAGCAGTACTTC
- TRBJ1-2 many TRBV4-3 CASSQVAGTAYGYTF TGCGCCAGCAGCCAAGTCGCAGGAACGGCCTATGGCTACACCTTC
TRBD2 TRBJ2-1 few TRBV12-3/TRBV12-4 CASSLTSDYNEQFF TGTGCCAGCAGTTTGACTAGCGACTACAATGAGCAGTTCTTC
- TRBJ2-4 few TRBV15 CATSRGFQRAKNIQYF TGTGCCACCAGCAGAGGTTTCCAGAGAGCCAAAAACATTCAGTACTTC
- TRBJ2-7 - TRBV24-1 CATSETGSSHEQYF TGTGCCACCAGTGAGACAGGTAGTAGCCACGAGCAGTACTTC
- TRBJ2-2 many TRBV5-1 CASSPLAPNTGELFF TGCGCCAGCAGCCCGCTAGCGCCGAACACCGGGGAGCTGTTTTTT
- TRBJ2-7 - TRBV7-6 CASSLAGDGLSYEQYF TGTGCCAGCAGCTTAGCGGGGGACGGGCTATCCTACGAGCAGTACTTC
- TRBJ2-7 many TRBV6-5 CASSYGGHEQYF TGTGCCAGCAGTTACGGCGGCCACGAGCAGTACTTC
- TRBJ2-3 few TRBV12-3/TRBV12-4 CASSWRPGGTDTQYF TGTGCCAGCAGTTGGCGTCCCGGGGGCACAGATACGCAGTATTTT
- TRBJ2-2 few TRBV7-2 CASSLGEGRYTGELFF TGTGCCAGCAGCTTAGGAGAGGGTAGATACACCGGGGAGCTGTTTTTT
- TRBJ2-4 - TRBV18 CASSPGWESSAKNIQYF TGTGCCAGCTCACCTGGGTGGGAGAGTTCTGCCAAAAACATTCAGTACTTC
- TRBJ1-3 many TRBV14 CASSQAPDTIYF TGTGCCAGCAGCCAAGCCCCGGACACCATATATTTT
TRBD1 TRBJ1-1 - TRBV4-1 CASSQQQGAVEAFF TGCGCCAGCAGCCAACAACAGGGGGCTGTTGAAGCTTTCTTT
- TRBJ2-5 - TRBV12-3/TRBV12-4 CASSDSRGETQYF TGTGCCAGCAGTGACTCGAGAGGAGAGACCCAGTACTTC